The rows below give T cell receptor beta chains drawn from one sample of a study of regulatory T cells in long-lasting Graves disease. Using its own MiXCR run on the multiplex PCR reads, TCRdb lists one record per CDR3 protein. The sample yields roughly 610,000 distinct CDR3 sequences, 15% to 20% seen once. Another study also made use of these data, one on T cells in Graves' hyperthyroidism and ophthalmopathy.

The specimen was peripheral blood mononuclear cells (PBMCs), collected at new diagnosis, from a patient treated with antithyroid drugs. The receptors stem from a woman in her 30s with Graves disease. Each CDR3 is given with its conserved first and last residue. D genes are given only for firm matches. Clone size appears in some rows only: once, few, many, or a class for an expanded clone.

clone size	J gene	V gene	D gene	CDR3 protein	CDR3 DNA
many	TRBJ2-7	TRBV20-1	TRBD2	CSAMGLAGGEQYF	TGCAGTGCTATGGGACTAGCGGGAGGTGAGCAGTACTTC
few	TRBJ2-2	TRBV5-1	-	CASSLEGELFF	TGCGCCAGCAGCCTTGAGGGGGAGCTGTTTTTT
many	TRBJ2-3	TRBV24-1	TRBD2	CATSDLTSGRASDTQYF	TGTGCCACCAGTGATTTGACTAGCGGGAGGGCCTCAGATACGCAGTATTTT
many	TRBJ1-4	TRBV12-5	-	CASVGDAFFNEKLFF	TGTGCTAGCGTGGGGGACGCCTTTTTTAATGAAAAACTGTTTTTT
many	TRBJ2-2	TRBV28	-	CASSLKGWNTGELFF	TGTGCCAGCAGTTTAAAGGGATGGAACACCGGGGAGCTGTTTTTT
-	TRBJ2-1	TRBV6-1	TRBD2	CASSKNPSGSSYNEQFF	TGTGCCAGCAGCAAAAACCCCAGCGGGAGCTCCTACAATGAGCAGTTCTTC
few	TRBJ2-7	TRBV7-6	TRBD1	CASSRTGGAGYEQYF	TGTGCCAGCAGCCGTACAGGGGGCGCGGGGTACGAGCAGTACTTC
-	TRBJ1-2	TRBV30	-	CAGDSGASYGYTF	TGTGCCGGCGATTCCGGGGCGAGCTATGGCTACACCTTC
few	TRBJ2-3	TRBV9	TRBD1	CASSERDRAPDTQYF	TGTGCCAGCAGCGAGCGGGACAGGGCCCCAGATACGCAGTATTTT
many	TRBJ2-3	TRBV7-9	-	CASSLAGSKADTQYF	TGTGCCAGCAGCTTAGCCGGGAGTAAGGCAGATACGCAGTATTTT
many	TRBJ2-2	TRBV12-3/TRBV12-4	-	CASKVGHTNTGELFF	TGTGCCAGCAAGGTGGGACACACCAACACCGGGGAGCTGTTTTTT
many	TRBJ2-5	TRBV7-2	TRBD1	CASSPGDRGSSETQYF	TGTGCCAGCAGCCCCGGGGACAGGGGGTCGTCTGAGACCCAGTACTTC
-	TRBJ1-2	TRBV28	-	CASYRPSDYGYTF	TGTGCCAGCTATCGGCCCTCAGACTATGGCTACACCTTC
-	TRBJ2-1	TRBV24-1	-	CATSDINEQFF	TGTGCCACCAGTGATATCAATGAGCAGTTCTTC
many	TRBJ2-7	TRBV20-1	-	CSARGTRAYEQYF	TGCAGTGCTAGAGGGACTCGTGCCTACGAGCAGTACTTC
-	TRBJ1-1	TRBV5-4	-	CASSPGSPGYTEAFF	TGTGCCAGCAGCCCAGGTTCCCCGGGCTACACTGAAGCTTTCTTT
few	TRBJ2-3	TRBV29-1	-	CSVEEGFTDTQYF	TGCAGCGTTGAAGAAGGTTTCACAGATACGCAGTATTTT